This TCR beta chain was sequenced in a study of cytomegalovirus exposure and HLA in healthy donors. Study summary: An analysis done earlier identified about 100 million unique TCR beta sequences from about 179 million T cells.

Primers: 60 Vbeta forward and 13 Jbeta reverse. Clones were read by immunoSEQ multiplex PCR, and TCRdb kept only the in-frame ones, dropping some. The sample includes 200,000 or so clones, 82% of them seen just once. This clone was observed a single time. Its specificity is not known. At one boundary the junction diverges from the germline segment, which might be a read error. Study-wide results and limits: TCR beta sequences numbering 15,000 to 20,000 were associated with HLA alleles at 0.05 false discovery rate in a later analysis.

The TCR sequence derives from a woman in her 50s in good health and CMV-seropositive. The sample taken for sequencing was PBMCs.

The chain's CDR3 is CSSSSLTEGWSSYNEQFF. Written as DNA, the CDR3 is TGTTCCAGCAGCAGCTTAACGGAGGGCTGGAGCTCCTACAATGAGCAGTTCTTC. V gene TRBV7-9 combines with J gene TRBJ2-1; weak D call: TRBD2 (6 bases). Looked up from germline, CDR1 is SEHNR and CDR2 is FQNEAQ (reference sequence). The CDR3 extends over 18 amino acids. Filled out from reference TRBV7-9 and TRBJ2-1, the complete variable domain reads DTGVSQNPRHKITKRGQNVTFRCDPISEHNRLYWYRQTLGQGPEFLTYFQNEAQLEKSRLLSDRFSAERPKGSFSTLEIQRTEQGDSAMYLCSSSSLTEGWSSYNEQFFGPGTRLTVL.